This TCR beta chain was obtained from a study of Ad26.COV2.S vaccination and SARS-CoV-2 variants. Study-wide results and limits: The breadth of spike-specific CD8+ and CD4+ T cell responses after vaccination was reportedly substantial. TCR breadth and depth analyses may have underestimated total T cell responses.

Treatment here: roughly 20 received Ad26.COV2.S at low or high dose, single or two shots; about five received placebo; per-sample allocation not given. After the first vaccine or placebo injection, samples were drawn on day 63. The V gene's germline CDR1 is LGHDT and CDR2 YNNKEL (reference sequence). CDR3 length: 15 amino acids. Trimming cost V 5 bases and J 2 bases, with 15 bases left between them. On this clone itself: Its antigen is undetermined.

This table comes from immunoSEQ multiplex PCR, and its TCRdb copy is limited to in-frame clones, with some not included. The table has 350,000 to 500,000 clones, around nine tenths seen once. This clonotype was obtained from a person between 18 and 59 years old who received the Ad26.COV2.S COVID-19 vaccine or a placebo. The rearrangement links TRBV3-1 (or the pseudogene TRBV3-2) to TRBJ2-5; the D is unclear. Sample: peripheral blood, taken in a trial of Ad26.COV2.S vaccine versus placebo. CDR3 sequence: CASSFQALPQETQYF. As DNA, the CDR3 is TGTGCCAGCAGCTTCCAGGCCCTACCTCAAGAGACCCAGTACTTC.